What follows are 7 T cell receptor beta chains derived from one specimen sequenced in a study of blood T cell repertoires in COVID-19. The data were produced by immunoSEQ multiplex PCR, yet TCRdb's version contains in-frame clones alone and is incomplete. The sample lists roughly 270,000 clones, 88% occurring once. Sequenced input: peripheral blood. The source is a man aged 18-30 years with active or convalescent COVID-19.

The V call is TRBV6-2 or TRBV6-3, the J call TRBJ2-7; the D gene is possibly TRBD2 (6 bases). The CDR3 has 14 residues. Germline V gene sequence: CDR1 MNHEY, CDR2 SVGEGT. V was trimmed by 2 bases and J by 3 bases, leaving 11 bases between them. CDR3 sequence reads: CASSYTPGGYEQYF. CDR3 bases: TGTGCCAGCAGTTACACCCCCGGGGGCTACGAGCAGTACTTC.

The chain carries TRBV9 and TRBJ2-5, with D possibly being TRBD2 (5 bases). This CDR3 comprises 15 residues. The germline V and J ends were trimmed by 0 bases and 5 bases, with 14 bases remaining between them. CDR1 is SGDLS, CDR2 YYNGEE, per germline. The CDR3 region has the DNA TGTGCCAGCAGCGTAGGGGCTAGCCCTGGCGAGACCCAGTACTTC. Encoded protein: CASSVGASPGETQYF.

This chain links TRBV21-1 with TRBJ1-4; the table's D call, TRBD1, has no DNA check behind it. TRBV21-1 is a pseudogene. The CDR3 has 19 residues. The CDR3 region is CASSKLILGHLSTNEKLFF. DNA of the CDR3: TGTGCCAGCAGCAAACTGATATTGGGCCACCTATCAACTAATGAAAAACTGTTTTTT.

The chain employs TRBV19 and TRBJ1-1; 7 bases match TRBD1. CDR1 and CDR2 from the germline V gene are LNHDA and SQIVND (reference sequence). V trimming: 7 bases; J trimming: 7 bases; junction bases outside the gene matches: 15. The CDR3 consists of 15 residues. The CDR3 reads CASTRRTGLFNEAFF. The CDR3 bases are TGTGCCAGTACGAGACGGACAGGCCTTTTTAATGAAGCTTTCTTT. The full variable domain, with the rest looked up from reference TRBV19 and TRBJ1-1, is DGGITQSPKYLFRKEGQNVTLSCEQNLNHDAMYWYRQDPGQGLRLIYYSQIVNDFQKGDIAEGYSVSREKKESFPLTVTSAQKNPTAFYLCASTRRTGLFNEAFFGQGTRLTVV.

The chain uses TRBV21-1 and TRBJ2-4; the listed D gene, TRBD2, was not tested against the DNA. TRBV21-1 is reported as a pseudogene. The CDR3 is 19 residues long. Here the CDR3 reads CASSNAELAGDLAKNIQYF. CDR3 bases: TGTGCCAGCAGCAACGCGGAACTAGCGGGGGATCTAGCCAAAAACATTCAGTACTTC.

The chain joins TRBV5-1 to TRBJ1-1, with TRBD1 matching 11 bases. V lost 5 bases to trimming and J lost 5 bases; unmatched junction nucleotides: 8. The germline CDR1 and CDR2 sequences are SGHRS and YFSETQ. The CDR3 consists of 15 residues. CDR3 residues: CASRRTGGVGTEAFF. The CDR3 region has the DNA TGCGCCAGCAGAAGGACAGGGGGCGTAGGGACTGAAGCTTTCTTT.

This chain uses TRBV10-3 with TRBJ2-3, with TRBD2 identical over 10 bases. The V gene end was trimmed by 6 bases and the J gene end by 6 bases; junction bases not matched to a gene: 9. This CDR3 comprises 15 residues. From germline, CDR1 is ENHRY and CDR2 SYGVKD. In DNA, the CDR3 is TGTGCCATCAGCCATACTAGCGGGGATGTCGATACGCAGTATTTT. Amino acids: CAISHTSGDVDTQYF.